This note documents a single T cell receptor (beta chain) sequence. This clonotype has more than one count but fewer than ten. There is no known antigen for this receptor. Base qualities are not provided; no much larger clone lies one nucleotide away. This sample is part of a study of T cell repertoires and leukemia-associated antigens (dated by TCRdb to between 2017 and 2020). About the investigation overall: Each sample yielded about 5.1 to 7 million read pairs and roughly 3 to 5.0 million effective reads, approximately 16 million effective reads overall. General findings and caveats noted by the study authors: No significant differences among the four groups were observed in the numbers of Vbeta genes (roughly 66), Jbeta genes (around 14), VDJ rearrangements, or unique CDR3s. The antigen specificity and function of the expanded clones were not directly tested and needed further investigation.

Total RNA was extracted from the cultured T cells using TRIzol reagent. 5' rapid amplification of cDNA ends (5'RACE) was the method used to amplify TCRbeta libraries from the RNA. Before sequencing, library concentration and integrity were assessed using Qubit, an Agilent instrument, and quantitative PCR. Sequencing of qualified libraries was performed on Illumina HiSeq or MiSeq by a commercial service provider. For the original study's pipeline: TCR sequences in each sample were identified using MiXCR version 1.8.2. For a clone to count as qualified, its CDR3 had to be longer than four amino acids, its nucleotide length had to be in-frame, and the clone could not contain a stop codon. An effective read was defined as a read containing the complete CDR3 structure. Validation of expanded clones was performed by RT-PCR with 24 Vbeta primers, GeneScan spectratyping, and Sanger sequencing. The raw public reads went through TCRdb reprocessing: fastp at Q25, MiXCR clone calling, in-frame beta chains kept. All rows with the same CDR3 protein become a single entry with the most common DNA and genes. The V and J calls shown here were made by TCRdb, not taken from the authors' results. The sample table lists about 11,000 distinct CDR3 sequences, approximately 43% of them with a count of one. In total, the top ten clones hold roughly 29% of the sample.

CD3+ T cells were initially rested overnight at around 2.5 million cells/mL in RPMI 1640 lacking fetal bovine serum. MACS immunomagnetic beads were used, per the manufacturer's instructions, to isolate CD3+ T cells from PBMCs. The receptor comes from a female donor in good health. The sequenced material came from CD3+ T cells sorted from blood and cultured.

For the CDR3, the sequence is CASSPGTADTQYF. The DNA is as follows: TGTGCCAGCTCACCAGGAACGGCAGATACGCAGTATTTT. The receptor chain draws on TRBV18 and TRBJ2-3; the D gene remains uncertain. Spanning cysteine to phenylalanine, the CDR3 consists of 13 amino acids. Only CDR3 DNA remains: 39 bases, in frame from the first base. A distance of 7 bases separates the germline ends of V and J, which lose 2 bases and 4 bases respectively. CDR1 and CDR2 are drawn from the germline V gene: KGHSH, LQKENI. The variable domain in full, with residues beyond the CDR3 obtained from the reference TRBV18 and TRBJ2-3 genes, is NAGVMQNPRHLVRRRGQEARLRCSPMKGHSHVYWYRQLPEEGLKFMVYLQKENIIDESGMPKERFSAEFPKEGPSILRIQQVVRGDSAAYFCASSPGTADTQYFGPGTRLTVL.